The TCR beta chain described here comes from a study of blood T cell repertoires in COVID-19. Germline loops: CDR1 MNHEY, CDR2 SMNVEV (reference sequence). The CDR3 loop spans 17 amino acids. V lost 3 bases to trimming and J lost 4 bases; unmatched junction nucleotides: 6. In the original analysis: Nucleated cell number was recorded as an estimate derived from reference gene primer amplification. This table comes from immunoSEQ multiplex PCR, and its TCRdb copy is limited to in-frame clones, with some not included. The DNA gave D and trimming, while V, J and clone size come from that table. Here the sample spans 25,000 to 35,000 clones, roughly 89% being singletons.

The origin of this receptor is a man in his fifties or sixties with active COVID-19. The sample comprised peripheral blood. This chain connects TRBV27 to TRBJ2-3, with TRBD2 identical over 14 bases. The CDR3 loop reads CASSFSRLAGGADTQYF. The CDR3 DNA reads TGTGCCAGCAGTTTTTCACGACTAGCGGGGGGGGCAGATACGCAGTATTTT.